Presented here are 3 T cell receptor beta chains from one specimen sequenced in a study of human T cells and chemical hapten exposure. The time point is: patch test 1, 2 weeks after DPC sensitization. Treatment noted: therapeutic diphenylcyclopropenone sensitization with weekly scalp DPC. TCRdb independently ran MiXCR on the RACE reads; one entry per CDR3 protein. The sample lists 90,000 to 120,000 distinct CDR3 sequences, about 10% seen once, with 3.5% in the top ten. The input for sequencing was whole blood, taken in connection with sensitization to the hapten diphenylcyclopropenone (DPC). The receptors were sampled from a woman between 40 and 50 years old with alopecia areata. Some clones in this sample may be carry-over from other donors' samples.

The chain joins TRBV5-1 to TRBJ2-4, with D maybe TRBD1 (6 bases). The V end lost 5 bases, the J end lost 6 bases, and 21 bases lay between the germline ends. Germline V gene lookup returns CDR1 SGHRS and CDR2 YFSETQ. The CDR3 spans 16 residues. CDR3 loop: CASRPQTGSSGNIQYF. CDR3 DNA: TGCGCCAGCAGGCCCCAGACAGGATCCTCCGGAAACATTCAGTACTTC.

This clonotype was found many times. The CDR3 DNA sequence: TGTGCCAGCAGCTTGGAACCTAGGTCGGAGACCCAGTACTTC. Translating it yields CASSLEPRSETQYF. The chain uses TRBV5-6 and TRBJ2-5; no reliable D call. The ends were cut back, 0 bases at V and 5 bases at J, with 11 bases in the middle. The CDR3 is made up of 14 amino acids. Germline V CDR1 and CDR2: SGHDT, YYEEEE.

The genes are TRBV10-3 and TRBJ1-3, with D perhaps matching TRBD1 (5 bases). The CDR3 length is 15 residues. The germline V gene encodes CDR1 ENHRY and CDR2 SYGVKD. Between the trimmed V and J ends, which lost 3 bases and 2 bases, there was a span of 11 bases. The CDR3 coding sequence is TGTGCCATCAGTGATGGCCCAGGGACTGGAAACACCATATATTTT. Encoded protein: CAISDGPGTGNTIYF.